Listed here is a single T cell receptor (beta chain). Its target is unknown. The method was immunoSEQ multiplex PCR; TCRdb's version includes in-frame clones alone and lacks a portion of them. The sample lists roughly 110,000 clones, approximately 88% occurring once. This entry is derived from a study of T cell responses to AZD1222 COVID-19 vaccine. Whole-study context: Both about-4-week and about-12-week second-dose recipients were combined.

Findings and caveats of the study: Only a handful of people who got AZD1222 tested seropositive at baseline. Females outnumbered males among donors, who were mostly white British; clonal diversity was possibly underestimated. In the spike-specific TCR repertoire, nearly half reportedly target unmutated variant regions.

V was pared by 3 bases and J by 3 bases, with 13 bases between. The CDR3 contains 15 residues. Per the germline V gene, CDR1 is SGHRS and CDR2 is YFSETQ. Here the sequenced sample was peripheral blood, taken on day 0 of AZD1222 vaccination. This TCR was recovered from an adult in good health. The chain has TRBV5-1 and TRBJ1-5; TRBD1 is a possible D gene (6 bases). The CDR3 here is CASSSTGQTNQPQHF. CDR3 bases: TGCGCCAGCAGCTCCACCGGACAGACCAATCAGCCCCAGCATTTT.